Shown below are 20 T cell receptor beta chains from a single sample sequenced in a study of PD-L1 blockade in urothelial cancer. Here immunoSEQ multiplex PCR was the method, and the copy in TCRdb shows in-frame clones only, minus some. Of tens of thousands of clones in the sample, over 70% are singletons; the top ten hold about 4.5%. Material: PBMCs, obtained around atezolizumab (anti-PD-L1) treatment. Receptors originate from a man in his 70s with urothelial cancer.

In this sample, this clone turned up once. The gene calls are TRBV30 and TRBJ1-2, with D uncertain. Deletions cut 1 base from V and 8 bases from J, with 17 bases between. Germline V gene sequence: CDR1 GTSNPN, CDR2 SVGIG (reference sequence). The CDR3 is 14 amino acids. CDR3 region: CAWSDRAGSLGYTF. The DNA of the CDR3 is TGTGCCTGGAGTGATAGGGCGGGGTCGCTAGGCTACACCTTC.

V gene TRBV6-5 combines with J gene TRBJ1-4; D uncertain. Trimming pared 2 bases from V and 3 bases from J, leaving 10 bases between. CDR3 length: 15 residues. CDR1 and CDR2 (germline): MNHEY, SVGAGI. The CDR3 reads CASSYEGASNEKLFF. Here the CDR3 DNA reads TGTGCCAGCAGTTACGAAGGAGCCTCTAATGAAAAACTGTTTTTT.

The V and J genes are TRBV10-1 and TRBJ2-7, with 8 bases that match TRBD1. J lost 5 bases, V lost 3 bases, and 6 bases had no gene match. Germline-derived CDR1 and CDR2 are WNHNN and SYGVQD (reference sequence). The CDR3 spans 14 residues. CDR3 region: CASSDPTGVDEQYF. CDR3 DNA: TGCGCCAGCAGTGACCCGACAGGGGTGGACGAGCAGTACTTC.

The chain employs TRBV4-1 and TRBJ2-7; tentative D call: TRBD1 (8 bases). This CDR3 is built from 19 residues. CDR1 and CDR2 from the germline V gene are MGHRA and YSYEKL. V shed 0 bases and J shed 9 bases, with 30 bases lying between them. This CDR3 is CASSQDGQGAAGVVFGQYF. The CDR3 nucleotides are TGCGCCAGCAGCCAAGATGGCCAGGGGGCCGCGGGAGTGGTTTTCGGGCAGTACTTC.

The rearrangement uses TRBV20-1 and TRBJ2-5, with a possible D match to TRBD2 (5 bases). V was cut by 6 bases and J by 2 bases, with 7 bases left in between. Germline V lookup: CDR1 DFQATT, CDR2 SNEGSKA (reference sequence). This CDR3 spans 11 amino acids. The CDR3 here is CSAERQETQYF. The CDR3 DNA is TGCAGTGCCGAGCGGCAAGAGACCCAGTACTTC.

The chain carries TRBV27 and TRBJ2-5, with 7 bases that match TRBD1. Per germline, CDR1 MNHEY and CDR2 SMNVEV (reference sequence). J lost 6 bases, V lost 3 bases, and 4 bases had no gene match. This CDR3 contains 13 residues. CDR3 DNA: TGTGCCAGCAGTTTCTTGGACAGGCAGACCCAGTACTTC. It translates to CASSFLDRQTQYF.

This clone was found many times. V usage is TRBV28 and J usage is TRBJ1-2, with a possible D match to TRBD1 (5 bases). CDR1 is MDHEN and CDR2 is SYDVKM in the germline V gene. The CDR3 is made up of 17 amino acids. V dropped 6 bases and J dropped 8 bases, with 28 bases sitting between them. The CDR3 DNA reads as TGTGCCAGCAGAGTTTGGTCGGGCCCAGGGTTCCGTGGGGGCTACACCTTC. Translated, it gives CASRVWSGPGFRGGYTF.

This clone ranks as medium-sized. The rearrangement joins TRBV13 to TRBJ1-2; D is unclear. Germline CDR1 is PRHDT and CDR2 is FYEKMQ (reference sequence). The V and J ends lost 0 bases and 2 bases respectively, with 4 bases between them. CDR3 length: 13 residues. This chain's CDR3 is CASSLGQNYGYTF. The CDR3 DNA follows: TGTGCCAGCAGCTTAGGTCAGAACTATGGCTACACCTTC.

V and J are TRBV10-3 and TRBJ1-5; weak D call: TRBD1 (5 bases). Trimming removed 2 bases at V and 12 bases at J, with 11 bases between. This CDR3 is built from 12 residues. The germline V gene encodes CDR1 ENHRY and CDR2 SYGVKD. The CDR3 reads CAISEPGQLQHF. The CDR3 nucleotides read TGTGCCATCAGTGAGCCCGGACAACTCCAGCATTTT.

Points on this clone: The same CDR3 can be traced to other DNA sequences in this sample. This rearrangement joins TRBV18 to TRBJ2-1, with 12 nucleotides matching TRBD2. Germline CDR1 KGHSH, CDR2 LQKENI. V lost 3 bases and J lost 2; bases outside the gene matches: 2. CDR3 length: 16 residues. CDR3 coding DNA: TGTGCCAGCTCACCGACTAGCGGGAGTACCTACAATGAGCAGTTCTTC. Protein sequence: CASSPTSGSTYNEQFF. The complete variable domain, with remaining parts taken from reference TRBV18 and TRBJ2-1, reads NAGVMQNPRHLVRRRGQEARLRCSPMKGHSHVYWYRQLPEEGLKFMVYLQKENIIDESGMPKERFSAEFPKEGPSILRIQQVVRGDSAAYFCASSPTSGSTYNEQFFGPGTRLTVL.

The chain couples TRBV7-9 to TRBJ2-2; 9 bases align to TRBD1. V trimming: 5 bases; J trimming: 3 bases; junction bases outside the gene matches: 7. The CDR3 consists of 16 residues. CDR1 and CDR2 from the germline V gene are SEHNR and FQNEAQ (reference sequence). The CDR3 bases are TGTGCCAGCAGCCCGTGGACAGGGGAGGACACCGGGGAGCTGTTTTTT. Residues: CASSPWTGEDTGELFF. Drawing the rest from reference TRBV7-9 and TRBJ2-2, the complete variable domain is DTGVSQNPRHKITKRGQNVTFRCDPISEHNRLYWYRQTLGQGPEFLTYFQNEAQLEKSRLLSDRFSAERPKGSFSTLEIQRTEQGDSAMYLCASSPWTGEDTGELFFGEGSRLTVL.

J is TRBJ2-5 and V is TRBV2; D remains unclear. From germline, CDR1 is SNHLY and CDR2 FYNNEI. This CDR3 contains 15 residues. Trimming took off 1 base at V and 5 bases at J, with 14 bases between the two ends. The CDR3 region is CASSEDVTIGETQYF. CDR3 bases: TGTGCCAGCAGTGAAGATGTTACGATCGGGGAGACCCAGTACTTC. The full variable domain, completed using reference TRBV2 and TRBJ2-5, is EPEVTQTPSHQVTQMGQEVILRCVPISNHLYFYWYRQILGQKVEFLVSFYNNEISEKSEIFDDQFSVERPDGSNFTLKIRSTKLEDSAMYFCASSEDVTIGETQYFGPGTRLLVL.

This clone is a singleton in its sample. CDR3: CASSFYGDRGYNEQFF. DNA of the CDR3: TGCGCCAGCAGCTTTTATGGGGACAGGGGCTACAATGAGCAGTTCTTC. The chain joins TRBV5-1 to TRBJ2-1, with 10 bases identical to TRBD1. Germline values: CDR1 SGHRS, CDR2 YFSETQ. The CDR3 consists of 16 residues. V was clipped by 2 bases and J by 3 bases; unmatched bases: 5.

The V call is TRBV6-1, the J call TRBJ1-2; possible D gene TRBD1, 5 bases. Trimming took 7 bases from V and 6 from J, leaving 15 bases between them. Germline V gene lookup returns CDR1 MNHNS and CDR2 SASEGT. The CDR3 runs to 13 residues. The CDR3: CASIRGSPDGYTF. The DNA of the CDR3 is TGTGCCAGCATCCGGGGGTCCCCGGATGGCTACACCTTC.

The V gene is TRBV9, the J gene TRBJ1-2, with TRBD1 matching over 10 bases. V was pared by 8 bases and J by 2 bases, with 15 bases of the junction left unmatched. This CDR3 has 17 residues. Germline V gives CDR1 SGDLS, CDR2 YYNGEE. CDR3 DNA sequence: TGTGCCAGGGGGGACGGTCAGCGGGACAGGGGAAACTATGGCTACACCTTC. Amino acid sequence: CARGDGQRDRGNYGYTF.

In its sample, this clone was seen once. The rearrangement joins TRBV28 to TRBJ2-2, with 7 nucleotides matching TRBD1. CDR1 and CDR2 (germline): MDHEN, SYDVKM. J was trimmed by 4 bases and V by 4 bases; bases with no gene match: 3. There are 14 residues in the CDR3. This CDR3 reads CASSSTGPTGELFF. The CDR3 DNA follows: TGTGCCAGCAGTTCGACAGGGCCCACCGGGGAGCTGTTTTTT.

This chain uses TRBV14 with TRBJ2-1; TRBD2 agrees at 9 bases. CDR1 and CDR2 (germline): SGHDN, FVKESK. The CDR3 spans 15 residues. The ends lost 1 base at V and 3 bases at J; junction bases unmatched: 1. The DNA of the CDR3 is TGTGCCAGCAGCCAAGGAGCGGGAGGCTACAATGAGCAGTTCTTC. Its protein product is CASSQGAGGYNEQFF.

The rearrangement uses TRBV28 and TRBJ2-7; 9 nucleotides agree with TRBD1. Germline assignment: CDR1 MDHEN and CDR2 SYDVKM. CDR3 length: 15 amino acids. V lost 6 bases, J lost 2 bases, and 8 bases stayed unmatched. CDR3 nucleotides: TGTGCCAGCAGCCGCACAGGGGGCAGGACCTACGAGCAGTACTTC. Its translation is CASSRTGGRTYEQYF.

This sequence joins TRBV7-9 and TRBJ2-5, with TRBD1 matching over 11 bases. Germline V gene data show CDR1 as SEHNR and CDR2 as FQNEAQ (reference sequence). With 5 bases clipped from V and 5 bases from J, the junction kept 10 bases outside the gene matches. The CDR3 loop spans 16 amino acids. CDR3 coding DNA: TGTGCCAGCAGCCCAGGAGGGACAGGGGGAATGGAGACCCAGTACTTC. It translates to CASSPGGTGGMETQYF.

The chain has TRBV29-1 and TRBJ1-2, with 8 positions matching TRBD1. Germline V gene sequence: CDR1 SQVTM, CDR2 ANQGSEA. This CDR3 has 14 amino acids. The trim removed 7 bases at V and 1 base at J, leaving 8 bases unmatched. CDR3 DNA: TGCAGCGCTTATACAGGGGGGATTAACTATGGCTACACCTTC. Its protein is CSAYTGGINYGYTF.